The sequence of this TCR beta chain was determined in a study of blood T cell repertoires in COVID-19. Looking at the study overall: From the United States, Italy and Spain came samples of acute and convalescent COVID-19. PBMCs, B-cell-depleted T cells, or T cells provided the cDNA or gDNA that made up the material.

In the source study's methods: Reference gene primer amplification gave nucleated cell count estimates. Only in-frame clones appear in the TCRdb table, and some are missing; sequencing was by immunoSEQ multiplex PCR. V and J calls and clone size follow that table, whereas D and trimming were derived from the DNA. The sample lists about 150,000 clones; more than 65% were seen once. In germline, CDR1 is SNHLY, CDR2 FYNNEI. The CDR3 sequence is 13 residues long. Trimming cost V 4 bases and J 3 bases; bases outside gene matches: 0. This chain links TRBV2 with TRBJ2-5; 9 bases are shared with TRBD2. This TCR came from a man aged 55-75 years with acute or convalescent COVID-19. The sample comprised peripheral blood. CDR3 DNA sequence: TGTGCCAGCAGTGGACTAGCGGAAGAGACCCAGTACTTC. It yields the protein CASSGLAEETQYF. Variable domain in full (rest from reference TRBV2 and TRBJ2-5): EPEVTQTPSHQVTQMGQEVILRCVPISNHLYFYWYRQILGQKVEFLVSFYNNEISEKSEIFDDQFSVERPDGSNFTLKIRSTKLEDSAMYFCASSGLAEETQYFGPGTRLLVL.